Following are 3 T cell receptor beta chains from one sample sequenced in a study of control samples from healthy donors and cancer patients. Method: immunoSEQ multiplex PCR; TCRdb's copy keeps in-frame clones and lacks some. Here the sample spans about 100,000 clones, about 90% being singletons. Input material: blood. All receptors derive from a woman between 45 and 65 years old in good health.

The gene calls are TRBV19 and TRBJ2-3, with TRBD1 matching 7 bases. CDR1 is LNHDA and CDR2 is SQIVND in the germline V gene (reference sequence). The CDR3 sequence is 16 residues long. Trimming cost V 5 bases and J 0 bases; bases outside gene matches: 8. CDR3 sequence: CASSGWDRSSTDTQYF. CDR3 sequence (DNA): TGTGCCAGTAGTGGATGGGACAGAAGCAGCACAGATACGCAGTATTTT.

This clone was recorded a few times. Other DNA sequences within the sample encode an identical CDR3. This chain connects TRBV3-1 (or the pseudogene TRBV3-2) to TRBJ1-5, with TRBD1 as a possible D gene (5 bases). V was trimmed by 4 bases and J by 3 bases, leaving 7 bases between them. The germline CDR1 and CDR2 sequences are LGHDT and YNNKEL (reference sequence). The length of the CDR3 is 13 residues. DNA of the CDR3: TGTGCCAGCAGCCGGGGGGACAATCAGCCCCAGCATTTT. Amino acids: CASSRGDNQPQHF.

V is TRBV5-4 and J is TRBJ2-5; 8 nucleotides match TRBD2. CDR3 size: 15 residues. Per germline, CDR1 SGHNT and CDR2 YYREEE (reference sequence). The V gene end was trimmed by 3 bases and the J gene end by 6 bases; junction bases not matched to a gene: 10. The CDR3 bases are TGTGCCAGCAGCTCCGGGGGGGCCATTGCGAAGACCCAGTACTTC. Translating gives CASSSGGAIAKTQYF.